This entry lists 12 T cell receptor beta chains sequenced from one sample in a study of shared clonotypes between healthy human individuals. Sequencing used immunoSEQ multiplex PCR; TCRdb keeps in-frame clones, though not all of them. The sample consists of hundreds of thousands of clones, just over 75% of them appearing once. Sequencing input: PBMCs. These receptor sequences come from a woman aged 40 to 50 in good health. Some clones in this sample may be carry-over from other donors' samples.

The V gene is TRBV2, the J gene TRBJ1-1, with TRBD1 as a possible D gene (5 bases). Trimming stripped 6 bases from V and 4 bases from J, with 15 bases between. CDR3 length: 14 residues. Germline V gene lookup returns CDR1 SNHLY and CDR2 FYNNEI. CDR3 coding DNA: TGTGCCAGCAGGGCCCGGGACGGAGGCACTGAAGCTTTCTTT. This translates into CASRARDGGTEAFF.

V gene TRBV15 combines with J gene TRBJ1-1; no reliable D call. V was shortened by 3 bases and J by 0 bases, with 8 bases between the two germline ends. From germline, CDR1 is LNHNV and CDR2 YYDKDF (reference sequence). This CDR3 is built from 14 residues. This CDR3 reads CATSSGVMNTEAFF. The CDR3 bases are TGTGCCACCAGCAGTGGAGTCATGAACACTGAAGCTTTCTTT. Using reference TRBV15 and TRBJ1-1 for the parts outside the CDR3, the full variable domain is DAMVIQNPRYQVTQFGKPVTLSCSQTLNHNVMYWYQQKSSQAPKLLFHYYDKDFNNEADTPDNFQSRRPNTSFCFLDIRSPGLGDTAMYLCATSSGVMNTEAFFGQGTRLTVV.

The rearrangement joins TRBV19 to TRBJ1-4, with a possible D match to TRBD1 (5 bases). V lost 6 bases and J lost 6, with 11 bases in between. The germline CDR1 and CDR2 sequences are LNHDA and SQIVND (reference sequence). The CDR3 runs 13 residues. CDR3: CASSSTGYEKLFF. CDR3 DNA: TGTGCCAGTAGCTCTACAGGCTATGAAAAACTGTTTTTT.

The sample holds a few counts of this clone. This may stem from a read error, because a much larger clone lies one nucleotide away. CDR3 DNA sequence: TGTGCCAGCAGTGAAGCGACAGGGACCTATGGCTACACCTTC. Protein: CASSEATGTYGYTF. The chain is built from TRBV25-1 and TRBJ1-2; 7 bases line up with TRBD1. The ends lost 2 bases at V and 4 bases at J; junction bases unmatched: 4. Germline CDR1 MGHDK, CDR2 SYGVNS. The CDR3 loop spans 14 amino acids.

V and J are TRBV4-1 and TRBJ2-2; 9 bases are shared with TRBD2. The junction had 9 bases not matched to a gene; V was cut back by 2 bases and J by 5 bases. The V gene's germline CDR1 is MGHRA and CDR2 YSYEKL. The CDR3 has 17 residues. CDR3 sequence reads: CASSQILAGLNTGELFF. DNA of the CDR3: TGCGCCAGCAGCCAAATTCTAGCGGGACTAAATACCGGGGAGCTGTTTTTT.

The V and J genes are TRBV28 and TRBJ1-1, with D possibly TRBD1 on 5 matching bases. Germline CDR1 is MDHEN and CDR2 is SYDVKM. The CDR3 contains 15 residues. V was shortened by 6 bases and J by 1 base, with 15 bases between the two germline ends. The CDR3: CASSPPQGKNTEAFF. The CDR3 DNA reads as TGTGCCAGCAGCCCTCCCCAGGGCAAGAACACTGAAGCTTTCTTT.

The rearrangement uses TRBV28 and TRBJ1-2; D may be TRBD1 (5 bases). Trimming took 5 bases from V and 0 from J, leaving 13 bases between them. The CDR3 spans 15 residues. Looked up from germline, CDR1 is MDHEN and CDR2 is SYDVKM. CDR3 in amino acids: CASSTGGAPNYGYTF. CDR3 in DNA: TGTGCCAGCAGTACAGGAGGAGCTCCTAACTATGGCTACACCTTC.

This clone was observed once. The chain joins TRBV4-2 to TRBJ2-2, with 13 bases fitting TRBD2. J lost 8 bases, V lost 3 bases, and 9 bases had no gene match. In germline, CDR1 is LGHNA, CDR2 YNFKEQ. There are 17 residues in the CDR3. Written as DNA, the CDR3 is TGTGCCAGCAGCCATCAAGGGACTAGCGGGACTGTTGGGGAGCTGTTTTTT. As protein: CASSHQGTSGTVGELFF.

This clone was observed a few times. This sequence joins TRBV9 and TRBJ1-5; D perhaps matches TRBD1 (6 bases). The CDR3 length is 15 residues. Germline CDR1 reads SGDLS; CDR2 reads YYNGEE. The V end was cut by 0 bases, the J end by 4 bases, with 11 bases between. The CDR3 DNA reads TGTGCCAGCAGCGTAGGGGACATTGTTAATCAGCCCCAGCATTTT. This translates into CASSVGDIVNQPQHF.

This chain uses TRBV5-1 with TRBJ2-5, with 8 nucleotides matching TRBD1. Germline-derived CDR1 and CDR2 are SGHRS and YFSETQ. The CDR3 spans 14 residues. V shed 1 base and J 3 bases; nucleotides not matched to a gene: 2. CDR3 bases: TGCGCCAGCAGCTTGCAGGACAGGGAAGAGACCCAGTACTTC. It translates to CASSLQDREETQYF.

V usage is TRBV4-2 and J usage is TRBJ2-6, with TRBD1 matching 7 bases. The CDR3 is 18 residues long. Germline values: CDR1 LGHNA, CDR2 YNFKEQ. The J segment lost 0 bases and the V segment lost 4 bases, leaving 9 bases of the junction unmatched. As DNA, the CDR3 is TGTGCCAGCAGCCGGGGGACAGCTCAAAGCTCTGGGGCCAACGTCCTGACTTTC. Amino acids: CASSRGTAQSSGANVLTF.

The genes are TRBV5-6 and TRBJ1-2; weak D call: TRBD1 (5 bases). Germline loops: CDR1 SGHDT, CDR2 YYEEEE. This CDR3 is 15 amino acids long. The V gene lost 0 bases and the J gene lost 4 bases, with 13 bases spanning the gap. CDR3 nucleotide sequence: TGTGCCAGCAGCTTGGGGACAAGGCCCGGCTATGGCTACACCTTC. Its translation is CASSLGTRPGYGYTF.